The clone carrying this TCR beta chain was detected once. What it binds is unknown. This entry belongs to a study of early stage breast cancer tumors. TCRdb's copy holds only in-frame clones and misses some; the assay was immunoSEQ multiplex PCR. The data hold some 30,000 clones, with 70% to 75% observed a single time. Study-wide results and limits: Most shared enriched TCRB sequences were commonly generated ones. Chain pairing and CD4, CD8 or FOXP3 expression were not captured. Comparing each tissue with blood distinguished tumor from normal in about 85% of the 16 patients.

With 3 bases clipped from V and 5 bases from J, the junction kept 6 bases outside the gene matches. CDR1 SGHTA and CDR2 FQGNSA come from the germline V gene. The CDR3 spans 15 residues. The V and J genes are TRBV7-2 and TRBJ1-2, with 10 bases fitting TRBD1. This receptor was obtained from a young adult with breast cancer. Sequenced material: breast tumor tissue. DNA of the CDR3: TGTGCCAGCAGCTTTCCGGACAGGGGGAAGTATGGCTACACCTTC. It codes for CASSFPDRGKYGYTF.